This T cell receptor beta chain appears in the sequencing data of a study of control samples from healthy donors and cancer patients (dated by TCRdb to 2019 to 2021). This clone has a handful of counts. It has no known antigen specificity. No base-level quality is on record; no much larger clone is a single base apart. CDR3 length: 13 amino acids, cysteine to phenylalanine. Kept here is only the CDR3 DNA, which spans 39 bases and is read in frame from base 1. The germline V gene sets CDR1 to MNHEY and CDR2 to SVGAGI. The junction shows trimming of 7 bases on V and 1 base on J, plus 10 bases between the germline ends. Libraries came from the immunoSEQ multiplex PCR assay. This is the immuneACCESS table as TCRdb keeps it, with only in-frame sequences that have V and J called. A part of the clones is gone; compared with another copy, unresolved V genes explain less than half, and the rest is unexplained. Present in this sample are about 110,000 clones, approximately 84% of which were seen just once. The biggest ten clones account for approximately 7% of the sample.

The TCR comes from a man in his late teens or twenties in good health. Source material: blood. In this chain, TRBV6-5 is recombined with TRBJ1-1; the D gene is perhaps TRBD1, from 5 matching bases. CDR3 sequence: CASTRTGNTEAFF. The DNA is as follows: TGTGCCAGCACTCGTACAGGGAACACTGAAGCTTTCTTT.